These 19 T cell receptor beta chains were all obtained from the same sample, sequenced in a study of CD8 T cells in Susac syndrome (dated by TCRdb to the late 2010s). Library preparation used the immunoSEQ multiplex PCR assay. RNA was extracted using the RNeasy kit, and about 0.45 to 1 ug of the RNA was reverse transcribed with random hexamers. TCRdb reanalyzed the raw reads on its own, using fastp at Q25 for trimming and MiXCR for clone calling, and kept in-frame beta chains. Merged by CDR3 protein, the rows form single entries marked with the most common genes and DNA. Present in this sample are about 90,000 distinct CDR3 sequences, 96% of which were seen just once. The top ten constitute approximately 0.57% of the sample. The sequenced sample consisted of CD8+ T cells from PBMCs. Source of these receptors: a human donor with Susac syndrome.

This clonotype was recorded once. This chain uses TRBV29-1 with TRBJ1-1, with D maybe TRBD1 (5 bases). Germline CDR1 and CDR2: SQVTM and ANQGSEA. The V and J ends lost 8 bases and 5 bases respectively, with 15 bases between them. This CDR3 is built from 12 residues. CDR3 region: CSMGGGATEAFF. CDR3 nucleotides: TGCAGCATGGGGGGGGGAGCGACTGAAGCTTTCTTT.

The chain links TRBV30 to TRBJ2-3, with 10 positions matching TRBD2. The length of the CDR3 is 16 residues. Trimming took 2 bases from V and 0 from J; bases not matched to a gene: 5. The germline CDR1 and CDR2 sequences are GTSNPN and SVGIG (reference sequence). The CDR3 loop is CAWSLPGLASTDTQYF. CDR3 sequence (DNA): TGTGCCTGGAGTTTGCCGGGACTAGCGAGCACAGATACGCAGTATTTT.

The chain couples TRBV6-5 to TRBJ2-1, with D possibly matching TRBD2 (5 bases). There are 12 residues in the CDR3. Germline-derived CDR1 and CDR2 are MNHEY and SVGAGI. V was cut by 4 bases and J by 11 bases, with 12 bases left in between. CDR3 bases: TGTGCCAGCAGTTCCGCCGGGGAGCAGCAGTTCTTC. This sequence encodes CASSSAGEQQFF.

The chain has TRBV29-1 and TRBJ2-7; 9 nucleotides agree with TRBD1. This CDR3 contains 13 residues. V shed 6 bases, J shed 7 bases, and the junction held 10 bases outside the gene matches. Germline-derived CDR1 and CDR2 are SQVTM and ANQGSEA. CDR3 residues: CSVRQGGYLEQYF. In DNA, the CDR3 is TGCAGCGTAAGACAGGGGGGTTATCTTGAGCAGTACTTC.

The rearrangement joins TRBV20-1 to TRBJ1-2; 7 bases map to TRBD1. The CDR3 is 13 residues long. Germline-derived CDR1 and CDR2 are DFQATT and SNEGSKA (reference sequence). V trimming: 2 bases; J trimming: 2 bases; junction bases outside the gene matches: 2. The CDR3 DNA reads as TGCAGTGCTAGACAGGGGGTGAACTATGGCTACACCTTC. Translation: CSARQGVNYGYTF.

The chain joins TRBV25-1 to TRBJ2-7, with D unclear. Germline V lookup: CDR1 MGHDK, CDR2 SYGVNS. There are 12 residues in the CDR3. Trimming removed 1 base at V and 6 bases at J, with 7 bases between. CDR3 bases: TGTGCCAGCAGTGAATCCCTCGGCGAGCAGTACTTC. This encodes CASSESLGEQYF.

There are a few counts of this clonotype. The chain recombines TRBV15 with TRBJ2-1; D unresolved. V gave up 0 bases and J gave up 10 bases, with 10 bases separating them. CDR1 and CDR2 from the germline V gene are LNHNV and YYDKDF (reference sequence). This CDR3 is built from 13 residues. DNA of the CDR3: TGTGCCACCAGCAGAGATACCCACGCGGAGCAGTTCTTC. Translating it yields CATSRDTHAEQFF.

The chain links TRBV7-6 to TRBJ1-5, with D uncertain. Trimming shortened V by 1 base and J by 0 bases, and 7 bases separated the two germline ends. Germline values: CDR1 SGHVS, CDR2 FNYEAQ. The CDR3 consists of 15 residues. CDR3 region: CASSLGLDSNQPQHF. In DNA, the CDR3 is TGTGCCAGCAGCTTAGGGCTCGATAGCAATCAGCCCCAGCATTTT.

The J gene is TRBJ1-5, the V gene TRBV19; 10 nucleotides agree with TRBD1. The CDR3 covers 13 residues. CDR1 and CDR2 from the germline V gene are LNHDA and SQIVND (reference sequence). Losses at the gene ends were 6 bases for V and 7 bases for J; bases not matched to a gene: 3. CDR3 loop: CASRTGGVQPQHF. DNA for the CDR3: TGTGCCAGTAGGACAGGGGGCGTCCAGCCCCAGCATTTT.

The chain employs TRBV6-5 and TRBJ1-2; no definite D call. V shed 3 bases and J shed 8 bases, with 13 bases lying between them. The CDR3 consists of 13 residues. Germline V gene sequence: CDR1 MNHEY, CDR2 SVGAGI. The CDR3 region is CASSYFAGRGYTF. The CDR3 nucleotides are TGTGCCAGCAGTTATTTCGCCGGTAGAGGCTACACCTTC.

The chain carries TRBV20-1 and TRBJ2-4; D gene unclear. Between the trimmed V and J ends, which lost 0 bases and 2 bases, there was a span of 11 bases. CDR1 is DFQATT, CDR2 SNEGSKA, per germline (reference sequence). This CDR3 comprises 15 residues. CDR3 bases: TGCAGTGCTAGAGATGCCCCAGGACCCAAAAACATTCAGTACTTC. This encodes CSARDAPGPKNIQYF.

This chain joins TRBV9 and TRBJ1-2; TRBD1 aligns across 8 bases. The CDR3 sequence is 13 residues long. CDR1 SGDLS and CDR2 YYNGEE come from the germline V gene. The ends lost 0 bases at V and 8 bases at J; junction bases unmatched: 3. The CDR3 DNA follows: TGTGCCAGCAGCGTAGAACAGGGGGGCGGCTACACCTTC. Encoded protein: CASSVEQGGGYTF. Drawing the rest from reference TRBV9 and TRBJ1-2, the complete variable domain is DSGVTQTPKHLITATGQRVTLRCSPRSGDLSVYWYQQSLDQGLQFLIQYYNGEERAKGNILERFSAQQFPDLHSELNLSSLELGDSALYFCASSVEQGGGYTFGSGTRLTVV.

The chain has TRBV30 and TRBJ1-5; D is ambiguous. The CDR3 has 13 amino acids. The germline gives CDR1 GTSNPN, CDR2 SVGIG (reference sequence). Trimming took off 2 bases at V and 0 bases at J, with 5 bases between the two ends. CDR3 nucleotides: TGTGCCTGGAGTAGCAGTAGCAATCAGCCCCAGCATTTT. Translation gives CAWSSSSNQPQHF. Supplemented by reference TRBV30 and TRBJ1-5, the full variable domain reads SQTIHQWPATLVQPVGSPLSLECTVEGTSNPNLYWYRQAAGRGLQLLFYSVGIGQISSEVPQNLSASRPQDRQFILSSKKLLLSDSGFYLCAWSSSSNQPQHFGDGTRLSIL.

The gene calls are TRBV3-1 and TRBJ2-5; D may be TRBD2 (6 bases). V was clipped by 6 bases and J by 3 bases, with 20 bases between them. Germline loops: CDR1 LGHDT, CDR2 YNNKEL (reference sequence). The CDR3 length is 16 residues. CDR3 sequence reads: CASSRRLVSIEETQYF. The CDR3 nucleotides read TGTGCCAGCAGTCGCAGACTAGTTAGTATTGAAGAGACCCAGTACTTC.

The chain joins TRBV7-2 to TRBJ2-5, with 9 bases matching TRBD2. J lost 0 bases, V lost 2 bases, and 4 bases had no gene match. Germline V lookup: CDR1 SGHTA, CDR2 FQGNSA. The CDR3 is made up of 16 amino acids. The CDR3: CASSLRLAVYQETQYF. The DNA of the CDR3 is TGTGCCAGCAGCTTAAGACTAGCGGTGTACCAAGAGACCCAGTACTTC. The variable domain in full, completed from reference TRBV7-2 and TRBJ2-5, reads GAGVSQSPSNKVTEKGKDVELRCDPISGHTALYWYRQSLGQGLEFLIYFQGNSAPDKSGLPSDRFSAERTGGSVSTLTIQRTQQEDSAVYLCASSLRLAVYQETQYFGPGTRLLVL.

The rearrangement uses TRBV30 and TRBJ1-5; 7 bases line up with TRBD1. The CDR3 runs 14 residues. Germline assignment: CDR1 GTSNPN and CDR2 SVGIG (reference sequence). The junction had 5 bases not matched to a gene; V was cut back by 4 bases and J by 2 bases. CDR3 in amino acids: CAWTPGQGNQPQHF. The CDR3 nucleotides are TGTGCCTGGACCCCTGGACAGGGCAATCAGCCCCAGCATTTT.

CDR3 amino acids: CASSLGSGANVLTF. In DNA form, the CDR3 reads TGTGCCAGCAGTCTGGGGTCTGGGGCCAACGTCCTGACTTTC. This chain joins TRBV7-3 and TRBJ2-6, with D uncertain. Trimming pared 6 bases from V and 1 base from J, leaving 7 bases between. The CDR3 has 14 residues. Per the germline V gene, CDR1 is SGHTA and CDR2 is FQGTGA.

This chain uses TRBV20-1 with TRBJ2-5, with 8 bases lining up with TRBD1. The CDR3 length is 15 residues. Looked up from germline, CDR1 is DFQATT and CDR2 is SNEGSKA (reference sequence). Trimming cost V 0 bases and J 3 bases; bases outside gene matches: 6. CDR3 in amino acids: CSARDLQGVEETQYF. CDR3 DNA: TGCAGTGCTAGAGATTTACAGGGGGTGGAAGAGACCCAGTACTTC.

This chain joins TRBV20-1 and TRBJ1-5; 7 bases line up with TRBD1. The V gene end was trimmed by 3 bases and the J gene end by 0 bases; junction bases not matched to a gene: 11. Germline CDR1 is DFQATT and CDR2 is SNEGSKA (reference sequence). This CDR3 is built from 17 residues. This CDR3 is CSARDRGRGYSNQPQHF. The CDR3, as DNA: TGCAGTGCTAGGGATAGGGGGCGAGGATATAGCAATCAGCCCCAGCATTTT.